These 13 T cell receptor beta chains were sequenced from one sample in a study of T-cell memory formation after mild COVID-19. TCRdb itself ran the 5' RACE reads through MiXCR, one entry per CDR3 protein. The table has around 370,000 distinct CDR3 sequences, around 21% seen once. The sequencing sample was made of PBMCs or a T cell subset sorted from them (not recorded which). The receptors originated from an adult woman who had mild COVID-19 (a few samples of this study predate the infection). Cell type and time point are not known.

V usage is TRBV6-5 and J usage is TRBJ2-3, with D unclear. CDR1 and CDR2 from the germline V gene are MNHEY and SVGAGI. CDR3 length: 14 amino acids. The V end lost 6 bases, the J end lost 0 bases, and 10 bases lay between the germline ends. CDR3 coding DNA: TGTGCCAGCAGAAAGGTGGCTAGCACAGATACGCAGTATTTT. Translating it yields CASRKVASTDTQYF.

The V and J genes are TRBV7-2 and TRBJ1-1, with D perhaps TRBD1 (5 bases). Germline V CDR1 and CDR2: SGHTA, FQGNSA. Trimming stripped 3 bases from V and 4 bases from J, with 18 bases between. This CDR3 region has 16 residues. The CDR3: CASSLALPGTSTEAFF. CDR3 DNA sequence: TGTGCCAGCAGCTTGGCCCTACCAGGGACGAGCACTGAAGCTTTCTTT.

The V gene is TRBV5-1, the J gene TRBJ2-5; 11 bases are a match to TRBD2. The trim removed 4 bases at V and 5 bases at J, leaving 10 bases unmatched. The CDR3 runs to 16 residues. In germline, CDR1 is SGHRS, CDR2 YFSETQ. In DNA, the CDR3 is TGCGCCAGCAGCCCTGGGACTAGCGGAGGTCGGGAGACCCAGTACTTC. This gives the protein CASSPGTSGGRETQYF.

This rearrangement joins TRBV4-2 to TRBJ1-2; 10 positions agree with TRBD1. The CDR3 sequence is 15 residues long. Germline CDR1 reads LGHNA; CDR2 reads YNFKEQ. V shed 1 base, J shed 3 bases, and the junction held 2 bases outside the gene matches. The CDR3 loop reads CASSQGTGGDYGYTF. The CDR3 DNA reads TGTGCCAGCAGCCAAGGGACAGGGGGGGACTATGGCTACACCTTC.

This chain joins TRBV7-8 and TRBJ2-1; TRBD2 matches 15 bases. V shed 5 bases and J 4 bases; nucleotides not matched to a gene: 6. This CDR3 region has 17 residues. The germline gives CDR1 SGHVS, CDR2 FQNEAQ. CDR3: CASSPGLAGGAYNEQFF. The CDR3 bases are TGTGCCAGCAGCCCGGGACTAGCGGGAGGAGCTTACAATGAGCAGTTCTTC.

This clonotype appeared many times. The J gene is TRBJ1-2, the V gene TRBV7-9, with TRBD1 matching 7 bases. Germline lookup yields CDR1 SEHNR and CDR2 FQNEAQ (reference sequence). This CDR3 contains 15 residues. The junction had 6 bases not matched to a gene; V was cut back by 1 base and J by 4 bases. The CDR3 spells CASSLVGTDRYGYTF. The CDR3, as DNA: TGTGCCAGCAGCTTAGTCGGGACAGACCGCTATGGCTACACCTTC.

V is TRBV6-2 or TRBV6-3 and J is TRBJ2-2, with D perhaps matching TRBD1 or TRBD2 (5 bases each). Germline CDR1 MNHEY, CDR2 SVGEGT. This CDR3 region has 15 residues. The V gene lost 6 bases and the J gene lost 1 base, with 12 bases spanning the gap. The DNA for the CDR3 is TGTGCCAGCAGAGCCGGGACGGTGAACACCGGGGAGCTGTTTTTT. Protein product: CASRAGTVNTGELFF.

V usage is TRBV24-1 and J usage is TRBJ2-1; 13 bases match TRBD2. J was trimmed by 6 bases and V by 4 bases; bases with no gene match: 5. Germline V CDR1 and CDR2: KGHDR, SFDVKD. This CDR3 spans 16 amino acids. This chain's CDR3 is CATSDPLAGGPNEQFF. The CDR3 DNA is TGTGCCACCAGTGACCCACTAGCGGGAGGGCCCAATGAGCAGTTCTTC.

The chain joins TRBV7-9 to TRBJ2-1, with D possibly being TRBD1 (6 bases). Deletions cut 5 bases from V and 4 bases from J, with 21 bases between. The V gene's germline CDR1 is SEHNR and CDR2 FQNEAQ (reference sequence). The CDR3 loop spans 17 amino acids. The DNA for the CDR3 is TGTGCCAGCAGCCTTAACCCAGGGGACCAGGGGTACAATGAGCAGTTCTTC. Translation gives CASSLNPGDQGYNEQFF.

This chain joins TRBV20-1 and TRBJ1-5, with a tentative D call TRBD1 (6 bases). V was clipped by 6 bases and J by 0 bases, with 24 bases between them. The CDR3 is 18 residues long. The V gene's germline CDR1 is DFQATT and CDR2 SNEGSKA (reference sequence). The CDR3, as DNA: TGCAGTGCCCCCTGGGGGGGGGGCGCGGAATATAGCAATCAGCCCCAGCATTTT. It yields the protein CSAPWGGGAEYSNQPQHF.

There are a few counts of this clonotype. The gene calls are TRBV6-4 and TRBJ1-1; 11 bases line up with TRBD1. The CDR3 contains 14 residues. Unmatched junction bases numbered 0, after V lost 2 bases and J lost 4 bases. In germline, CDR1 is MRHNA, CDR2 SNTAGT. The CDR3, as DNA: TGTGCCAGCAGTGACGGGACAGGGGGCACTGAAGCTTTCTTT. Amino acid sequence: CASSDGTGGTEAFF.

In this sample, this clonotype turned up a few times. The J gene is TRBJ1-5, the V gene TRBV3-1; D is possibly TRBD1 (5 bases). CDR3 length equals 14 residues. Germline CDR1 reads LGHDT; CDR2 reads YNNKEL (reference sequence). Trimming took off 1 base at V and 5 bases at J, with 9 bases between the two ends. CDR3 sequence (DNA): TGTGCCAGCAGCCAAGGTCGGGGGTATCAGCCCCAGCATTTT. Its translation is CASSQGRGYQPQHF.

This clonotype was counted only a few times. This chain joins TRBV11-2 and TRBJ2-3; 10 bases are a match to TRBD2. This CDR3 is built from 18 residues. J lost 5 bases, V lost 0 bases, and 11 bases had no gene match. Per germline, CDR1 SGHAT and CDR2 FQNNGV. CDR3 nucleotides: TGTGCCAGCAGCTTAGATGGCCTAGCGGGGGCCGCATTAGATACGCAGTATTTT. Its protein is CASSLDGLAGAALDTQYF.